These 4 T cell receptor beta chains were all obtained from the same sample, sequenced in a study of STAT5B mutations in CD4+ large granular lymphocyte leukemia. The data were produced by immunoSEQ multiplex PCR, yet TCRdb's version contains in-frame clones alone and is incomplete. Among about 30,000 clones, roughly 77% were seen once, and the ten largest hold approximately 2%. The sample consisted of CD4+ T cells from blood buffy coats. The receptors originated from a human donor in good health.

This clone appeared a single time. The V gene is TRBV5-1, the J gene TRBJ1-1; D remains ambiguous. V shed 0 bases and J shed 0 bases, with 12 bases lying between them. Germline values: CDR1 SGHRS, CDR2 YFSETQ. CDR3 size: 16 residues. CDR3 sequence: CASSLVGTFMNTEAFF. CDR3 in DNA: TGCGCCAGCAGCTTGGTCGGTACGTTCATGAACACTGAAGCTTTCTTT.

The rearrangement joins TRBV5-1 to TRBJ2-7; 8 positions agree with TRBD1. The CDR3 covers 13 residues. With 6 bases clipped from V and 7 bases from J, the junction kept 9 bases outside the gene matches. Germline V CDR1 and CDR2: SGHRS, YFSETQ. The CDR3 DNA sequence: TGCGCCAGCAACCGACAGGGGTCTCGGGAGCAGTACTTC. This encodes CASNRQGSREQYF.

The chain links TRBV11-2 to TRBJ2-1, with 8 bases fitting TRBD2. J lost 9 bases, V lost 0 bases, and 10 bases had no gene match. Germline loops: CDR1 SGHAT, CDR2 FQNNGV. The CDR3 sequence is 16 residues long. The CDR3 DNA is TGTGCCAGCAGCTTAGAGGCCCTAGCGGGTGGGAGTGAGCAGTTCTTC. Encoded protein: CASSLEALAGGSEQFF.

The chain carries TRBV11-2 and TRBJ1-1, with D uncertain. Per the germline V gene, CDR1 is SGHAT and CDR2 is FQNNGV. The length of the CDR3 is 13 residues. V gave up 3 bases and J gave up 1 base, with 6 bases separating them. Here the CDR3 DNA reads TGTGCCAGCAGCTTCCAGTCGAACACTGAAGCTTTCTTT. It specifies CASSFQSNTEAFF.